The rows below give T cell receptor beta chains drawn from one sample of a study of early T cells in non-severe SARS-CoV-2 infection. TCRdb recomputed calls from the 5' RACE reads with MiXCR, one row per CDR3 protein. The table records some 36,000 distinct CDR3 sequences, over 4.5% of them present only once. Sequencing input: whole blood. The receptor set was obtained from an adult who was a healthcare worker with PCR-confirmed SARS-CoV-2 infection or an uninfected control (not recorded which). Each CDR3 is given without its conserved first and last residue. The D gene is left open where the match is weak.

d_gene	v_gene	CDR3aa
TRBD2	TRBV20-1	SARRLAGESGEQY
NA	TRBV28	ASSLSSYEQY
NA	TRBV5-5	ASSLGGFAYEQY
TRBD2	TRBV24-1	ATSDFGLAGAGAGELF
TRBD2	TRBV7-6	ASSPTSFNEQF
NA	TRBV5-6	ASRKRSGANVLT
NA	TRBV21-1	ASSKGTKRTGSSYNEQF
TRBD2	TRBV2	ASSEARRTSGFSYEQY
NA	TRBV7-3	ASSLRGTGELF
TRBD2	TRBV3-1	ASSREAGGPGRTQY
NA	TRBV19	ASSKEGGGYT
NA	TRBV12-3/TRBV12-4	ASGTQGYGELF
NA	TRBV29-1	SVDHRVGGEQY
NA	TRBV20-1	SARGQGEKLF
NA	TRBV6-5	ASWGGPSHNEQF
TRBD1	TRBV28	ASSPPGGDNGYT
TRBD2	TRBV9	ASSVGGSGSIPDTQY
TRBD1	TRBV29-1	SVGRGQGKDTQY
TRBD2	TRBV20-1	SAVRTAGGPHEQF
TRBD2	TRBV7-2	ASSAQTSGLSYNEQF
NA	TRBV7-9	ASSLVTGVYNEQF
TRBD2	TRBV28	ASRLSGTSVEQF
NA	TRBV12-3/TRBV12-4	ASSWGVNTEAF
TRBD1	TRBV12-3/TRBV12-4	ASSLALGQGKSGNTIY
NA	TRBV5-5	ASSLEADTQY
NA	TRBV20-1	SARVNPGEQY
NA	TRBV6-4	ASSEGDYNEQF
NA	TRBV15	ATSSRDSNSGANVLT
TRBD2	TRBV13	ASSTTGTSGVRNEQF
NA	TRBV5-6	ASRALLDRASSSPNTEAF
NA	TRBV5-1	ASSSSGSRGYEQY
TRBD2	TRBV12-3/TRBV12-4	ASGTRTYNEQF
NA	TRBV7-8	ASSLGSEQADTQY
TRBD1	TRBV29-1	SVGDRWTDTQY
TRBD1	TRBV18	ASSPVWDSSGNTIY
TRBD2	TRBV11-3	ASSLGLAGVAGELF
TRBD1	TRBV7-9	ASSLGQGGGDTQY
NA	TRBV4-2	ASSQDYKQNQETQY
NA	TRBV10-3	AISGSGANTEAF
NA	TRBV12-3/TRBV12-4	ASSLHQGGTGAQY
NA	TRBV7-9	ASSSRDFTEAF
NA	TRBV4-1	ASSLLGQSGPTDTQY
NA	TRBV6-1	ASSEWGWVGEITEAF
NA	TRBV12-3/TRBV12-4	ASSSLRDSGNRYEQY
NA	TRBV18	ASSPQNTGELF
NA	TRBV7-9	ASSLDAGRVDEQF
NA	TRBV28	ASSKVSVSSYEQY
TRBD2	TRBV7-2	ASSLRPGRAPILTPEQF
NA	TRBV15	ATRPGANLYTEAF
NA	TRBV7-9	ASSLGGPSTDTQY
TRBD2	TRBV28	ASSFKREVSYNEQF
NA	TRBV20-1	SARGSGRYGYT